The sequence of this TCR beta chain was determined in a study of beta chain features in type 1 diabetes. TCRB transcripts that were expressed got sequenced, as all of the isolated RNA had been reverse transcribed. TCRdb's copy holds only in-frame clones and misses some; the assay was immunoSEQ multiplex PCR. Of about 900,000 clones in the sample, roughly a sixth were seen once. Purity exceeding 95% was reached by all sorted populations. With respect to this clone: Antigen: not known. The same CDR3 arises from other DNA sequences in this sample as well.

V was cut by 1 base and J by 3 bases, with 7 bases left in between. The CDR3 totals 13 residues. Germline V gene lookup returns CDR1 SEHNR and CDR2 FQNEAQ (reference sequence). Regarding the study as a whole: Any PCR bias toward short templates would affect both groups alike. People with Type 1 diabetes carried modestly yet significantly shorter TCRB CDR3s in all four CD4+ subsets.

This clonotype was sampled from a woman aged 18-35 years in good health. Sequencing was performed on naive CD4+ T cells from blood. The gene calls are TRBV7-9 and TRBJ2-7, with unresolved D. CDR3 sequence reads: CASSLVGGYEQYF. The CDR3 DNA reads as TGTGCCAGCAGCTTAGTGGGCGGCTACGAGCAGTACTTC.